This T cell receptor (beta chain) was recovered during a study of shared clonotypes between healthy human individuals. Study details: Donors consisted of two women and a few men between 18 and 49.

General observations from the study: Clonotype sharing across a few donors was observed for 5% to 6.5% of naive CD4 clonotypes. Enrolling few donors narrowed the genetic and exposure-history diversity that was represented.

Here immunoSEQ multiplex PCR was the method, and the copy in TCRdb shows in-frame clones only, minus some. The sample gives roughly 2,300,000 clones, around 93% of which show up once; 0.37% is in the top ten. A few counts support this clone. Its antigen is not known. V shed 4 bases and J shed 1 base, with 16 bases lying between them. The CDR3 contains 15 residues. Germline V gene sequence: CDR1 SQVTM, CDR2 ANQGSEA. This rearrangement joins TRBV29-1 to TRBJ1-1, with D tentatively TRBD1 (5 bases). The receptor was derived from a man between 18 and 29 years old in good health. Some clones in this sample may be carry-over from other donors' samples. Sequences were obtained from naive CD4+ T cells from PBMCs. The sample's subset: CD45RA+ positively selected. CDR3 coding DNA: TGCAGCGTTGGTGCCCGGGGGGGGACGAACACTGAAGCTTTCTTT. This encodes CSVGARGGTNTEAFF.